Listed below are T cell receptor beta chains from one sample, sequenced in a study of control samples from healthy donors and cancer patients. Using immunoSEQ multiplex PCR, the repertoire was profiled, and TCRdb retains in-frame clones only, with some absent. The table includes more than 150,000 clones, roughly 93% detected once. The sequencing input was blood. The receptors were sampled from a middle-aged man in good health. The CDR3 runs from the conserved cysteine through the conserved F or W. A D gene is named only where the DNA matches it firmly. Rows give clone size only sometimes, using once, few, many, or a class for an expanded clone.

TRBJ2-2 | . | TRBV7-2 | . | CASSPGRVEGGELFF | TGTGCCAGCAGTCCTGGCAGGGTCGAGGGAGGGGAGCTGTTTTTT
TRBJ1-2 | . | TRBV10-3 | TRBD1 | CAINENRGMNGYTF | TGTGCCATCAATGAAAACAGGGGGATGAATGGCTACACCTTC
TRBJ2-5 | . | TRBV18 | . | CASSPRSQETQYF | TGTGCCAGCTCACCACGGTCCCAAGAGACCCAGTACTTC
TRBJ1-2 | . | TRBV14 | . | CASSRMPNYGYTF | TGTGCCAGCAGCCGTATGCCTAACTATGGCTACACCTTC
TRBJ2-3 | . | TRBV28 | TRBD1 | CASSGTGGTDTQYF | TGTGCCAGCAGTGGGACAGGGGGTACAGATACGCAGTATTTT
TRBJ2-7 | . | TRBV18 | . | CASSPLNVYEQYF | TGTGCCAGCTCACCACTAAATGTTTACGAGCAGTACTTC
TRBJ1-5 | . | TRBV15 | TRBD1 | CATSRDRDRVYQPQHF | TGTGCCACCAGCAGAGATCGAGACAGGGTATATCAGCCCCAGCATTTT
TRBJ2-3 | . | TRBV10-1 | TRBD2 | CASSESSGISTDTQYF | TGCGCCAGCAGTGAGTCTAGCGGGATTAGCACAGATACGCAGTATTTT
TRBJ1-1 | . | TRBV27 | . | CASSFGTPNTEAFF | TGTGCCAGCAGTTTCGGCACCCCGAACACTGAAGCTTTCTTT
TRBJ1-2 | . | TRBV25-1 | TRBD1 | CASSDTTGYYGYTF | TGTGCCAGCAGTGATACGACAGGGTATTATGGCTACACCTTC
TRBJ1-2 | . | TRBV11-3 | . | CASSPGTGYGYTF | TGTGCCAGCAGTCCTGGGACCGGCTATGGCTACACCTTC
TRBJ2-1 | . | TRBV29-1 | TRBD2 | CSVQGSSGIVNEQFF | TGCAGCGTTCAGGGATCCAGCGGGATAGTCAATGAGCAGTTCTTC
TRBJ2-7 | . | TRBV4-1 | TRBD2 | CASSQATSGSYEQYF | TGCGCCAGCAGCCAAGCGACTAGCGGATCCTACGAGCAGTACTTC
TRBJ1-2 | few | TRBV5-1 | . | CASSSDRRAHHFSSNYGYTF | TGCGCCAGCAGCTCAGACAGGAGGGCCCACCATTTTTCCTCTAACTATGGCTACACCTTC
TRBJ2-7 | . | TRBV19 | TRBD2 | CASSIAGGPYEQYF | TGTGCCAGTAGTATAGCGGGAGGGCCCTACGAGCAGTACTTC
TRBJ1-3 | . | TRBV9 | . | CASSGRQFLEGNTIYF | TGTGCCAGCAGCGGTCGACAGTTTTTGGAGGGAAACACCATATATTTT
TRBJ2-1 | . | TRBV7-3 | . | CASSLVGGGNEQFF | TGTGCCAGCAGCTTAGTGGGAGGGGGCAATGAGCAGTTCTTC
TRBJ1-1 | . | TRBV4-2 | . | CASSQDYRGAGNTEAFF | TGTGCCAGCAGCCAAGACTACCGGGGGGCCGGGAACACTGAAGCTTTCTTT
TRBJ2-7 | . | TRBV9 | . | CASSLSLGGSYEQYF | TGTGCCAGCAGCTTAAGTTTAGGGGGCTCCTACGAGCAGTACTTC
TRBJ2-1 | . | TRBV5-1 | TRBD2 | CASSGGRLAGVKYEQFF | TGCGCCAGCAGCGGCGGAAGACTAGCGGGAGTTAAGTATGAGCAGTTCTTC
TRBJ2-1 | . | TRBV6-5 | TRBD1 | CASRTGGSYNEQFF | TGTGCCAGCAGGACAGGGGGATCCTACAATGAGCAGTTCTTC
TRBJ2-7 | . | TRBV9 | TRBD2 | CASSASTSDYEQYF | TGTGCCAGCAGCGCCTCGACTAGCGACTACGAGCAGTACTTC
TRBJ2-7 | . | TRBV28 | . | CASNSRGPYEQYF | TGTGCCAGCAACTCCCGGGGGCCCTACGAGCAGTACTTC
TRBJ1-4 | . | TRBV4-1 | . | CASSQPGPHNEKLFF | TGCGCCAGCAGCCAGCCGGGACCGCATAATGAAAAACTGTTTTTT
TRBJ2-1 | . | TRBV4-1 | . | CASSQGSGKSSYNEQFF | TGCGCCAGCAGCCAGGGCTCTGGAAAGAGCTCCTACAATGAGCAGTTCTTC
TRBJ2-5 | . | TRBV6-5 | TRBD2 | CASKRISGRAETQYF | TGTGCCAGCAAACGGATTAGCGGGAGAGCGGAGACCCAGTACTTC
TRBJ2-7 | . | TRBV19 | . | CASSISGRYEQYF | TGTGCCAGTAGTATCTCCGGCCGCTACGAGCAGTACTTC
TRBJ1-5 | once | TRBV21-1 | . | CASSKGTAPGGPQHF | TGTGCCAGCAGCAAAGGGACAGCTCCGGGGGGGCCCCAGCATTTT
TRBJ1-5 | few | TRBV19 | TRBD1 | CASRDRTYQPQHF | TGTGCCAGTAGGGACAGGACGTATCAGCCCCAGCATTTT
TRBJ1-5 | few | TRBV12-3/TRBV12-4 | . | CASSSLSNQPQHF | TGTGCCAGCAGTTCCCTTTCCAATCAGCCCCAGCATTTT
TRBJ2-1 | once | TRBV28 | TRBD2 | CASSLFYEGGSRNEQFF | TGTGCCAGCAGTTTATTCTATGAAGGCGGGAGTAGGAATGAGCAGTTCTTC
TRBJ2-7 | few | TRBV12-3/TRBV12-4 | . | CASSLSSQKEQYF | TGTGCCAGCAGTTTAAGCTCTCAGAAAGAGCAGTACTTC
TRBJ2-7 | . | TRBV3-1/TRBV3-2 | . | CASSQGSTRGEQYF | TGTGCCAGCAGCCAAGGGAGTACACGGGGCGAGCAGTACTTC
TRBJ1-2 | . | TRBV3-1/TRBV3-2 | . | CASSPRGNYGYTF | TGTGCCAGCAGCCCCCGAGGCAACTATGGCTACACCTTC
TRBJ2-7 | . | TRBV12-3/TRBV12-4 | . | CASSPRGVYEQYF | TGTGCCAGCAGTCCCCGGGGCGTATACGAGCAGTACTTC
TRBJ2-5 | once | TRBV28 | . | CASIPGLRGIGETQYF | TGTGCCAGCATCCCGGGACTCCGGGGGATAGGAGAGACCCAGTACTTC
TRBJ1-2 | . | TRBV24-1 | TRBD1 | CATSDSDRGGYGYTF | TGTGCCACCAGTGATTCCGACAGGGGCGGCTATGGCTACACCTTC
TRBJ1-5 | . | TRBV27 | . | CASSFGGVNQPQHF | TGTGCCAGCAGTTTCGGCGGGGTAAATCAGCCCCAGCATTTT
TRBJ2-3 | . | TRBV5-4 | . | CASSLPHKGDTQYF | TGTGCCAGCAGCTTGCCTCATAAGGGAGATACGCAGTATTTT